This entry lists 9 T cell receptor beta chains sequenced from one sample in a study of long-term antiretroviral therapy in people with HIV (dated 2022 in TCRdb). The immunoSEQ hsTCRB v3.0 assay was used at survey level resolution for TRB variable region sequencing. TCRdb retrieved this table from immuneACCESS and kept in-frame rearrangements only. Not all clones are present; in checked studies, unresolved V genes account for under half, and no reason is known for the remainder. This sample holds tens of thousands of clones; around 85% were observed only once. The ten largest account for just under 4.5% of the sample. The sample consisted of unsorted PBMCs, taken 3.3 years after starting antiretroviral therapy. These receptors were taken from a man aged 18-30 years with HIV.

V gene TRBV6-5 combines with J gene TRBJ2-7; 7 positions agree with TRBD2. Trimming cost V 0 bases and J 1 base; bases outside gene matches: 6. Germline loops: CDR1 MNHEY, CDR2 SVGAGI. The CDR3 totals 16 residues. The CDR3 loop is CASSYSTGLQSYEQYF. The CDR3 DNA sequence: TGTGCCAGCAGTTACTCGACGGGACTACAATCCTACGAGCAGTACTTC.

This clone was seen once. This rearrangement joins TRBV29-1 to TRBJ2-7; 9 bases line up with TRBD1. The CDR3 runs 16 residues. In germline, CDR1 is SQVTM, CDR2 ANQGSEA. The J segment lost 0 bases and the V segment lost 1 base, leaving 7 bases of the junction unmatched. The chain's CDR3 is CSVEAGTGISSYEQYF. CDR3 bases: TGCAGCGTTGAAGCAGGGACAGGGATTAGCTCCTACGAGCAGTACTTC.

This clone appeared a few times. This chain connects TRBV5-4 to TRBJ1-6; D is unresolved. The CDR3 spans 17 residues. The V gene lost 3 bases and the J gene lost 10 bases, with 23 bases spanning the gap. The germline CDR1 and CDR2 sequences are SGHNT and YYREEE (reference sequence). The CDR3 coding sequence is TGTGCCAGCAGCTCAACTTGGGGTATGGAGTTAGCCTCACCCCTCCACTTT. This translates into CASSSTWGMELASPLHF.

This clone was seen more than once but under ten times. The rearrangement uses TRBV28 and TRBJ1-1; D is ambiguous. The CDR3 runs to 17 residues. Germline assignment: CDR1 MDHEN and CDR2 SYDVKM. Trimming stripped 6 bases from V and 1 base from J, with 21 bases between. CDR3 in DNA: TGTGCCAGCAGCTCCTGGGCCAAGGGAGGAAGGAACACTGAAGCTTTCTTT. It codes for CASSSWAKGGRNTEAFF.

The chain links TRBV9 to TRBJ2-7; perhaps TRBD2 as D (6 bases). V was trimmed by 3 bases and J by 6 bases, leaving 13 bases between them. This CDR3 has 13 amino acids. Germline V gene sequence: CDR1 SGDLS, CDR2 YYNGEE. CDR3 sequence (DNA): TGTGCCAGCAGCGGACGACTAGTTAGCGAGCAGTACTTC. It is translated as CASSGRLVSEQYF.

This chain links TRBV7-6 with TRBJ2-7, with 7 bases lining up with TRBD1. This CDR3 has 12 amino acids. J was trimmed by 6 bases and V by 4 bases; bases with no gene match: 3. CDR1 is SGHVS and CDR2 is FNYEAQ in the germline V gene. The CDR3: CASSSRGLEQYF. CDR3 nucleotides: TGTGCCAGCAGCTCGAGGGGGCTCGAGCAGTACTTC.

V is TRBV15 and J is TRBJ2-1; perhaps TRBD2 as D (5 bases). The germline gives CDR1 LNHNV, CDR2 YYDKDF (reference sequence). Trimming removed 0 bases at V and 7 bases at J, with 13 bases between. There are 15 residues in the CDR3. The CDR3 loop is CATSRDLGVGNEQFF. As DNA, the CDR3 is TGTGCCACCAGCAGAGATTTGGGAGTAGGGAATGAGCAGTTCTTC.

The V gene is TRBV28, the J gene TRBJ1-2; the D gene is possibly TRBD1 (5 bases). This CDR3 has 13 amino acids. Trimming removed 2 bases at V and 3 bases at J, with 7 bases between. The germline CDR1 and CDR2 sequences are MDHEN and SYDVKM. Here the CDR3 reads CASSLTQDYGYTF. As DNA, the CDR3 is TGTGCCAGCAGTTTAACACAGGACTATGGCTACACCTTC.

The chain couples TRBV27 to TRBJ2-1; D unresolved. This CDR3 spans 12 amino acids. The ends were cut back, 2 bases at V and 6 bases at J, with 5 bases in the middle. Germline CDR1 and CDR2: MNHEY and SMNVEV (reference sequence). CDR3 protein: CASSLKGNEQFF. The CDR3 DNA is TGTGCCAGCAGTTTAAAAGGCAATGAGCAGTTCTTC.